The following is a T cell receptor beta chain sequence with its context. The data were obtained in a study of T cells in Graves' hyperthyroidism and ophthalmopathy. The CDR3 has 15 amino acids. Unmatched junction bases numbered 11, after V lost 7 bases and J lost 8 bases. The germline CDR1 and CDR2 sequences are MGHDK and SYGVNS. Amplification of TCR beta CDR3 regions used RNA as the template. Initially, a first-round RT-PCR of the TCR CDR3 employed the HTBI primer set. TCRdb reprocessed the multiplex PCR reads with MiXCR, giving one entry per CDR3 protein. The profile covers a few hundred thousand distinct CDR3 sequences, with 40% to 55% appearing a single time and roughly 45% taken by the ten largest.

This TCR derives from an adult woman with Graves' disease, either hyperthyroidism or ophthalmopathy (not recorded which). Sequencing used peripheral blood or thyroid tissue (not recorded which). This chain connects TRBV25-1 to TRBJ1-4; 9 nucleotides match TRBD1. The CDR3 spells CASTYSGTGREKLFF. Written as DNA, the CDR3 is TGTGCCAGCACATACTCCGGGACAGGGCGGGAAAAACTGTTTTTT.